This note documents a single T cell receptor beta chain sequence. The table came from immunoSEQ multiplex PCR; TCRdb's copy has only in-frame clones and leaves some out. This sample yields 6,000 to 7,000 clones, of which roughly 82% are seen a single time; roughly 13% belongs to the top ten. Looked up from germline, CDR1 is LNHDA and CDR2 is SQIVND (reference sequence). Trimming cost V 7 bases and J 5 bases; bases outside gene matches: 5. The CDR3 covers 14 residues. The data originate from a study of regulatory and conventional T cells in RAG deficiency. These data are also associated with another study on regulatory T cells. Per that paper: The primer mix had 52 TRBV and 13 TRBJ primers.

The sequencing sample was made of CD8+ T cells sorted from blood. This clonotype originated in a human donor in good health. The genes are TRBV19 and TRBJ1-4; 9 nucleotides match TRBD1. The DNA for the CDR3 is TGTGCCAGTAATTGGGGACAGGGAAATGAAAAACTGTTTTTT. Amino acid sequence: CASNWGQGNEKLFF.